The 28 T cell receptor beta chains in this list originate from one sample, sequenced in a study of T cell repertoires in cytomegalovirus infection. TCRdb fed the reads into MiXCR, producing one record per CDR3 protein. The sample contains about 490,000 distinct CDR3 sequences, 16% of which appear only once. Sequencing was done on a sample of CD8+ T cells from PBMCs. The receptors here all came from a human donor in good health (CMV status not recorded). Some clones in this sample may be carry-over from other donors' samples.

This clonotype appeared many times. This chain joins TRBV7-8 and TRBJ2-7, with D maybe TRBD1 (7 bases). The germline V and J ends were trimmed by 5 bases and 4 bases, with 18 bases remaining between them. The CDR3 runs to 15 residues. Germline CDR1 SGHVS, CDR2 FQNEAQ. The CDR3 spells CASSPRDSREYEQYF. CDR3 bases: TGTGCCAGCAGCCCCCGGGACAGCCGGGAGTACGAGCAGTACTTC.

The chain combines TRBV12-3 or TRBV12-4 with TRBJ1-2; D is ambiguous. V was cut by 5 bases and J by 7 bases, with 23 bases left in between. CDR3 length: 16 residues. The DNA of the CDR3 is TGTGCCAGCAGTCACGTTCGTCCCCGGGAAAGTATTGGCTACACCTTC. This codes for CASSHVRPRESIGYTF.

There are a few counts of this clonotype. J is TRBJ2-3 and V is TRBV7-6; D perhaps matches TRBD2 (7 bases). The germline CDR1 and CDR2 sequences are SGHVS and FNYEAQ. This CDR3 spans 16 amino acids. V lost 3 bases, J lost 4 bases, and 17 bases lay in between. The CDR3 region is CASSLGGGGGSDTQYF. CDR3 sequence (DNA): TGTGCCAGCAGCTTGGGGGGCGGCGGGGGATCAGATACGCAGTATTTT.

J is TRBJ1-5 and V is TRBV9; 8 positions agree with TRBD1. Trimming cost V 0 bases and J 2 bases; bases outside gene matches: 4. This CDR3 is built from 16 residues. Looked up from germline, CDR1 is SGDLS and CDR2 is YYNGEE. CDR3 sequence: CASSVGPTGGNQPQHF. The CDR3 DNA reads TGTGCCAGCAGCGTAGGCCCGACAGGGGGCAATCAGCCCCAGCATTTT.

The table lists this clonotype with a few counts. V is TRBV5-1 and J is TRBJ2-3; D possibly corresponds to TRBD1 (5 bases). Trimming took 2 bases from V and 2 from J, leaving 9 bases between them. CDR1 is SGHRS and CDR2 is YFSETQ in the germline V gene. The CDR3 consists of 14 residues. The CDR3 DNA follows: TGCGCCAGCAGCTTACAGGTGTACACAGATACGCAGTATTTT. Its protein is CASSLQVYTDTQYF.

Note on this clonotype: It is likely a read error, because the conserved phenylalanine at the end of the CDR3 is missing. The V gene is TRBV27, the J gene TRBJ2-1; tentative D call: TRBD1 (6 bases). CDR1 and CDR2 (germline): MNHEY, SMNVEV (reference sequence). Deletions cut 7 bases from V and 4 bases from J, with 8 bases between. The CDR3 totals 12 residues. This chain's CDR3 is CASKGQYNEQFS. CDR3 DNA sequence: TGTGCCAGCAAGGGACAATACAATGAGCAGTTCTCC.

This clonotype was picked up a small number of times. The chain uses TRBV9 and TRBJ2-4; D remains ambiguous. Between the trimmed V and J ends, which lost 0 bases and 2 bases, there was a span of 3 bases. Germline V gene lookup returns CDR1 SGDLS and CDR2 YYNGEE. The CDR3 is 13 residues long. The CDR3 bases are TGTGCCAGCAGCGTAGGCTCCAAAAACATTCAGTACTTC. It translates to CASSVGSKNIQYF.

This clonotype showed up many times. V and J are TRBV19 and TRBJ1-4; D perhaps matches TRBD1 (5 bases). This CDR3 spans 14 amino acids. The V and J ends lost 3 bases and 5 bases respectively, with 10 bases between them. In germline, CDR1 is LNHDA, CDR2 SQIVND (reference sequence). The CDR3 loop is CASSISGVNEKLFF. CDR3 sequence (DNA): TGTGCCAGTAGTATCTCGGGGGTAAATGAAAAACTGTTTTTT.

This clonotype was detected ten times or more. The chain joins TRBV7-9 to TRBJ2-5; D is perhaps TRBD1 (5 bases). This CDR3 is 15 amino acids long. CDR1 and CDR2 (germline): SEHNR, FQNEAQ (reference sequence). Between the trimmed V and J ends, which lost 1 base and 3 bases, there was a span of 12 bases. The CDR3 nucleotides read TGTGCCAGCAGCTTAGTCCAGGGTCGAAAAGAGACCCAGTACTTC. Translation gives CASSLVQGRKETQYF. Together with reference TRBV7-9 and TRBJ2-5, the CDR3 gives the full variable domain: DTGVSQNPRHKITKRGQNVTFRCDPISEHNRLYWYRQTLGQGPEFLTYFQNEAQLEKSRLLSDRFSAERPKGSFSTLEIQRTEQGDSAMYLCASSLVQGRKETQYFGPGTRLLVL.

At least ten counts were recorded for this clonotype. This rearrangement joins TRBV27 to TRBJ1-2; tentatively, D is TRBD1 (5 bases). The germline CDR1 and CDR2 sequences are MNHEY and SMNVEV (reference sequence). The CDR3 is 13 residues long. Trimming removed 2 bases from V and 4 bases from J, with 8 bases in between. CDR3 sequence: CASSLGGTYGYTF. Written as DNA, the CDR3 is TGTGCCAGCAGTTTAGGGGGTACCTATGGCTACACCTTC.

This clonotype was detected many times. This rearrangement joins TRBV11-2 to TRBJ2-5; D may match TRBD1 or TRBD2 (5 bases each). CDR1 and CDR2 (germline): SGHAT, FQNNGV. Trimming removed 4 bases at V and 4 bases at J, with 16 bases between. The CDR3 runs 15 residues. The CDR3 DNA sequence: TGTGCCAGCAGCTACTCCGGATCCGGGGCAGAGACCCAGTACTTC. Encoded protein: CASSYSGSGAETQYF.

This clonotype was counted between two and nine times. The gene calls are TRBV9 and TRBJ2-1, with D perhaps TRBD2 (6 bases). CDR3 length: 16 amino acids. Looked up from germline, CDR1 is SGDLS and CDR2 is YYNGEE. The V gene lost 0 bases and the J gene lost 4 bases, with 14 bases spanning the gap. The CDR3 sequence is CASSVAAVAVYNEQFF. The CDR3 DNA follows: TGTGCCAGCAGCGTAGCTGCGGTAGCGGTTTACAATGAGCAGTTCTTC.

In this sample, this clonotype turned up a few times. This chain uses TRBV2 with TRBJ1-1; D is uncertain. The V end lost 8 bases, the J end lost 3 bases, and 4 bases lay between the germline ends. The CDR3 has 10 amino acids. Germline V gene sequence: CDR1 SNHLY, CDR2 FYNNEI. The CDR3 here is CASEYTEAFF. For the CDR3, the DNA is TGTGCCAGCGAGTACACTGAAGCTTTCTTT.

This chain uses TRBV19 with TRBJ2-1; tentatively, D is TRBD1 (5 bases). Germline V gives CDR1 LNHDA, CDR2 SQIVND (reference sequence). The CDR3 consists of 12 residues. V lost 9 bases and J 8 bases, leaving 14 bases between the germline ends. The CDR3 DNA sequence: TGTGCCAGCTCACCCCAGGGTGATGAGCAGTTCTTC. It translates to CASSPQGDEQFF.

This clonotype was observed a handful of times. The V gene is TRBV5-6, the J gene TRBJ2-1; D possibly corresponds to TRBD2 (7 bases). Trimming removed 4 bases from V and 10 bases from J, with 18 bases in between. The CDR3 has 14 amino acids. Germline loops: CDR1 SGHDT, CDR2 YYEEEE. CDR3 amino acids: CASSPGAGAREQFF. The CDR3 DNA is TGTGCCAGCAGCCCCGGGGCGGGGGCAAGGGAGCAGTTCTTC.

V and J are TRBV7-9 and TRBJ1-1; D not resolved. Germline V gives CDR1 SEHNR, CDR2 FQNEAQ (reference sequence). V was trimmed by 7 bases and J by 1 base, leaving 13 bases between them. This CDR3 region has 14 residues. CDR3 in DNA: TGTGCCAGCAACGGGGAGGGATCGAACACTGAAGCTTTCTTT. Amino acid sequence: CASNGEGSNTEAFF. Looking up the rest from reference TRBV7-9 and TRBJ1-1 gives the full variable domain: DTGVSQNPRHKITKRGQNVTFRCDPISEHNRLYWYRQTLGQGPEFLTYFQNEAQLEKSRLLSDRFSAERPKGSFSTLEIQRTEQGDSAMYLCASNGEGSNTEAFFGQGTRLTVV.

This chain joins TRBV5-4 and TRBJ2-1, with TRBD2 matching over 14 bases. V gave up 7 bases and J gave up 8 bases; unmatched junction bases: 8. Germline lookup yields CDR1 SGHNT and CDR2 YYREEE (reference sequence). The CDR3 consists of 15 residues. The CDR3 nucleotides read TGTGCCAGCGCACCGGGACTAGCGGGAGTCGATGAGCAGTTCTTC. Translating gives CASAPGLAGVDEQFF.

The J gene is TRBJ1-4, the V gene TRBV25-1, with TRBD1 matching 9 bases. V shed 6 bases, J shed 6 bases, and the junction held 23 bases outside the gene matches. Germline V gene sequence: CDR1 MGHDK, CDR2 SYGVNS. This CDR3 contains 20 residues. The CDR3 DNA follows: TGTGCCAGCAGCTCAACAATTCGTACAGGGGGCGCGAGGGGATATGAAAAACTGTTTTTT. Protein: CASSSTIRTGGARGYEKLFF.

The chain employs TRBV10-3 and TRBJ2-7; perhaps TRBD2 as D (5 bases). Germline-derived CDR1 and CDR2 are ENHRY and SYGVKD. With 3 bases removed from V and 4 bases from J, the gap between germline ends came to 7 bases. The CDR3 covers 12 residues. The CDR3 is CAISDWEYEQYF. CDR3 nucleotide sequence: TGTGCCATCAGTGACTGGGAGTACGAGCAGTACTTC.

In nucleotides, the CDR3 is TGCGCCAGCAGCCTGTGGACGGGGAATGAGCAGTTCTTC. This gives the protein CASSLWTGNEQFF. V gene TRBV5-1 combines with J gene TRBJ2-1, with a weak D call TRBD2 (5 bases). The ends were cut back, 4 bases at V and 7 bases at J, with 12 bases in the middle. The V gene's germline CDR1 is SGHRS and CDR2 YFSETQ. The CDR3 contains 13 residues. The entire variable domain, with the rest obtained from reference TRBV5-1 and TRBJ2-1, is as follows: KAGVTQTPRYLIKTRGQQVTLSCSPISGHRSVSWYQQTPGQGLQFLFEYFSETQRNKGNFPGRFSGRQFSNSRSEMNVSTLELGDSALYLCASSLWTGNEQFFGPGTRLTVL.

This clonotype appeared many times. The rearrangement links TRBV7-9 to TRBJ1-2, with no clear D. Trimming shortened V by 5 bases and J by 5 bases, and 21 bases separated the two germline ends. The germline gives CDR1 SEHNR, CDR2 FQNEAQ (reference sequence). The CDR3 sequence is 16 residues long. The CDR3 here is CASSASPPGRDYGYTF. In DNA form, the CDR3 reads TGTGCCAGCAGCGCATCCCCGCCCGGGCGGGATTATGGCTACACCTTC.

CDR3 in DNA: TGCAGCGTACGGGACAGTATGAACACTGAAGCTTTCTTT. Its translation is CSVRDSMNTEAFF. The chain employs TRBV29-1 and TRBJ1-1; 7 bases line up with TRBD1. The CDR3 runs to 13 residues. CDR1 is SQVTM and CDR2 is ANQGSEA in the germline V gene. The V gene end was trimmed by 6 bases and the J gene end by 0 bases; junction bases not matched to a gene: 4.

The chain is built from TRBV29-1 and TRBJ2-7; D might be TRBD2 (5 bases). Between the trimmed V and J ends, which lost 3 bases and 6 bases, there was a span of 18 bases. The length of the CDR3 is 14 residues. The germline V gene encodes CDR1 SQVTM and CDR2 ANQGSEA. CDR3 coding DNA: TGCAGCGTTGACCGGGGAGCCAACACCGGCGAGCAGTACTTC. Encoded protein: CSVDRGANTGEQYF.

The table lists this clonotype with many counts. The DNA for the CDR3 is TGTGCCAGCAGTGGCTATAGCGGGAGGCTGGGGTCCTACGAGCAGTACTTC. Translation: CASSGYSGRLGSYEQYF. V and J are TRBV12-3 or TRBV12-4 and TRBJ2-7, with 10 bases that match TRBD2. The CDR3 has 17 residues. Germline trimming cut 5 bases from V and 1 base from J; bases unmatched to any gene: 11.

This clonotype was counted ten times or more. The chain combines TRBV7-9 with TRBJ1-2, with 9 bases fitting TRBD1. Germline CDR1 reads SEHNR; CDR2 reads FQNEAQ (reference sequence). J gave up 2 bases and V 4 bases, and 8 bases lay outside the gene matches. The CDR3 covers 16 residues. This CDR3 reads CASSSTRTGANYGYTF. CDR3 in DNA: TGTGCCAGCAGCTCTACTCGGACAGGGGCGAACTATGGCTACACCTTC.

The chain recombines TRBV9 with TRBJ1-1; D gene unclear. The V gene lost 4 bases and the J gene lost 1 base, with 11 bases spanning the gap. This CDR3 is 14 amino acids long. Germline-derived CDR1 and CDR2 are SGDLS and YYNGEE. The CDR3 is CASSYTEGNTEAFF. The CDR3 DNA reads as TGTGCCAGCAGCTACACCGAGGGGAACACTGAAGCTTTCTTT.

The rearrangement links TRBV6-6 to TRBJ1-1; TRBD1 is a possible D gene (5 bases). Germline V gene sequence: CDR1 MNHNY, CDR2 SVGAGI (reference sequence). Trimming removed 7 bases at V and 4 bases at J, with 13 bases between. CDR3 length: 13 residues. The chain's CDR3 is CASTGAKGTEAFF. The CDR3 DNA sequence: TGTGCCAGCACCGGGGCGAAGGGCACTGAAGCTTTCTTT.

The chain couples TRBV11-1 to TRBJ2-7; TRBD2 matches 7 bases. V dropped 10 bases and J dropped 3; count of bases not matched to a gene: 6. The CDR3 is 12 residues long. Germline CDR1 SGHAT, CDR2 FQDESV (reference sequence). The CDR3 DNA reads TGTGCCACCGGACTAGACAACTACGAGCAGTACTTC. As protein: CATGLDNYEQYF.